These 30 T cell receptor beta chains originate from one sample sequenced in a study of T-cell memory formation after mild COVID-19. One entry per CDR3 protein, called by TCRdb with MiXCR from the 5' RACE reads. Among over 300,000 distinct CDR3 sequences listed, around a fifth were seen once. Sequencing was done on a sample of PBMCs or a T cell subset sorted from them (not recorded which). All receptors come from a man younger than 35 who had mild COVID-19 (a few samples of this study predate the infection). Cell type and time point are not known.

The CDR3 bases are TGCGCCAGCAGCCAAGATTCCGGGACAGCCTACAATGAGCAGTTCTTC. As protein: CASSQDSGTAYNEQFF. The genes are TRBV4-3 and TRBJ2-1; 7 bases line up with TRBD1. The CDR3 is 16 residues long. Germline V gene sequence: CDR1 LGHNA, CDR2 YSLEER. The V segment lost 0 bases and the J segment 2 bases; nucleotides outside the gene matches: 4.

This clonotype was seen more than once but under ten times. The chain recombines TRBV27 with TRBJ1-2; D not certain. Germline V gene data show CDR1 as MNHEY and CDR2 as SMNVEV (reference sequence). V dropped 5 bases and J dropped 6 bases, with 10 bases sitting between them. This CDR3 has 12 amino acids. The CDR3 coding sequence is TGTGCCAGCAGTGACAAGGAAAATGGCTACACCTTC. Protein sequence: CASSDKENGYTF.

This clonotype was found a few times. This chain connects TRBV12-3 or TRBV12-4 to TRBJ2-1, with 8 positions matching TRBD1. The CDR3 totals 13 residues. The V and J ends lost 6 bases and 4 bases, in that order; junction bases with no gene match: 2. DNA for the CDR3: TGTGCCAGCAGGTGGACAGGGTACAATGAGCAGTTCTTC. Translated, it gives CASRWTGYNEQFF.

This clonotype turned up a few times. This rearrangement joins TRBV6-6 to TRBJ2-2, with 8 bases aligning to TRBD2. This CDR3 is 17 amino acids long. V lost 5 bases to trimming and J lost 2 bases; unmatched junction nucleotides: 10. Germline CDR1 is MNHNY and CDR2 is SVGAGI (reference sequence). The CDR3 nucleotides are TGTGCCAGCAGTCACAGTGCGGCGGGGGGTAACACCGGGGAGCTGTTTTTT. Its translation: CASSHSAAGGNTGELFF.

This clonotype has ten or more counts. The chain joins TRBV20-1 to TRBJ2-3; 10 nucleotides line up with TRBD2. The V gene's germline CDR1 is DFQATT and CDR2 SNEGSKA (reference sequence). V lost 3 bases and J lost 7; bases outside the gene matches: 1. The CDR3 is made up of 12 amino acids. CDR3 region: CSASSGGHTQYF. The CDR3 DNA sequence: TGCAGTGCTAGTAGCGGGGGGCATACGCAGTATTTT.

The V and J genes are TRBV20-1 and TRBJ2-5; D is possibly TRBD1 (5 bases). This CDR3 contains 13 residues. Germline CDR1 reads DFQATT; CDR2 reads SNEGSKA (reference sequence). Trimming took off 3 bases at V and 5 bases at J, with 13 bases between the two ends. The CDR3 DNA follows: TGCAGTGCTAGGCTGGCAGGGAAGGAGACCCAGTACTTC. This sequence encodes CSARLAGKETQYF.

In its sample, this clonotype was seen a few times. The rearrangement links TRBV6-6 to TRBJ2-5; D possibly corresponds to TRBD2 (6 bases). The germline V and J ends were trimmed by 9 bases and 4 bases, with 15 bases remaining between them. The CDR3 length is 13 residues. Per the germline V gene, CDR1 is MNHNY and CDR2 is SVGAGI (reference sequence). The CDR3 DNA is TGTGCCAGTGGGTTCCGGAGGGGAGAGACCCAGTACTTC. It specifies CASGFRRGETQYF.

The gene calls are TRBV2 and TRBJ1-1; D gene ambiguous. The CDR3 loop spans 14 amino acids. Trimming cost V 5 bases and J 5 bases, with 15 bases left between them. Germline CDR1 reads SNHLY; CDR2 reads FYNNEI. The CDR3 DNA sequence: TGTGCCAGCAGTACCGTGTCTTCAGATACTGAAGCTTTCTTT. Residues: CASSTVSSDTEAFF.

The chain carries TRBV29-1 and TRBJ1-6, with 7 bases fitting TRBD1. The assigned J gene may be wrong: the sequence end matches TRBJ2-1 better. The germline CDR1 and CDR2 sequences are SQVTM and ANQGSEA. CDR3 size: 12 residues. CDR3 sequence: CSGGDSWNEQFF. The CDR3 nucleotides are TGCAGCGGAGGGGACAGCTGGAATGAGCAGTTCTTC.

This clonotype showed up just a few times. The rearrangement uses TRBV24-1 and TRBJ2-2; D possibly corresponds to TRBD2 (5 bases). The germline V gene has CDR1 KGHDR and CDR2 SFDVKD. V lost 1 base and J lost 10, with 9 bases in between. The CDR3 has 13 residues. The CDR3 coding sequence is TGTGCCACCAGTGATTTTAAGGGAGAGGAGCTGTTTTTT. Residues: CATSDFKGEELFF.

There are many counts of this clonotype. The chain is built from TRBV7-2 and TRBJ2-4; unclear D gene. CDR3 length equals 14 residues. V shed 0 bases and J shed 8 bases, with 11 bases lying between them. Per the germline V gene, CDR1 is SGHTA and CDR2 is FQGNSA. CDR3 protein: CASSLAGPRDIQYF. CDR3 bases: TGTGCCAGCAGCTTAGCAGGCCCTCGGGACATTCAGTACTTC.

Ten or more counts support this clonotype. The chain couples TRBV5-1 to TRBJ2-2; D may correspond to TRBD1 or TRBD2 (5 bases each). Germline lookup yields CDR1 SGHRS and CDR2 YFSETQ. The V and J ends lost 5 bases and 0 bases respectively, with 11 bases between them. The CDR3 has 15 residues. In DNA, the CDR3 is TGCGCCAGCAGAGGCCAGGGAGCGAACACCGGGGAGCTGTTTTTT. The encoded protein is CASRGQGANTGELFF.

This sequence joins TRBV9 and TRBJ1-2; weak D call: TRBD1 (5 bases). The CDR3 has 17 residues. With 0 bases removed from V and 5 bases from J, the gap between germline ends came to 20 bases. Germline loops: CDR1 SGDLS, CDR2 YYNGEE. CDR3 in amino acids: CASSVGRDGGYRYGYTF. In nucleotides, the CDR3 is TGTGCCAGCAGCGTAGGAAGGGACGGAGGATATCGGTATGGCTACACCTTC.

The chain links TRBV6-2 or TRBV6-3 to TRBJ1-5, with a tentative D call TRBD1 (6 bases). Germline V gene lookup returns CDR1 MNHEY and CDR2 SVGEGT. CDR3 length equals 17 residues. V was shortened by 6 bases and J by 0 bases, with 18 bases between the two germline ends. Here the CDR3 reads CASRSSRTVYSNQPQHF. CDR3 sequence (DNA): TGTGCCAGCAGGAGCTCGAGGACAGTATATAGCAATCAGCCCCAGCATTTT.

The rearrangement links TRBV7-2 to TRBJ2-5, with D perhaps TRBD1 (6 bases). The CDR3 extends over 13 amino acids. V shed 1 base and J shed 5 bases, with 8 bases lying between them. Germline assignment: CDR1 SGHTA and CDR2 FQGNSA. CDR3 residues: CASSLVQGETQYF. The CDR3 DNA reads as TGTGCCAGCAGCTTAGTTCAGGGGGAGACCCAGTACTTC. Full variable domain (remainder filled in from reference TRBV7-2 and TRBJ2-5): GAGVSQSPSNKVTEKGKDVELRCDPISGHTALYWYRQSLGQGLEFLIYFQGNSAPDKSGLPSDRFSAERTGGSVSTLTIQRTQQEDSAVYLCASSLVQGETQYFGPGTRLLVL.

The V and J genes are TRBV10-3 and TRBJ1-1, with D possibly matching TRBD1 (6 bases). This CDR3 comprises 13 residues. The ends were cut back, 3 bases at V and 6 bases at J, with 11 bases in the middle. CDR1 is ENHRY and CDR2 is SYGVKD in the germline V gene. The DNA of the CDR3 is TGTGCCATCAGTGAAGAGGGGGGGTCTGAAGCTTTCTTT. This gives the protein CAISEEGGSEAFF.

This clonotype was found a few times. The chain has TRBV6-2 or TRBV6-3 and TRBJ2-7, with D hard to call. Germline CDR1 and CDR2: MNHEY and SVGEGT. The CDR3 is 12 amino acids. V was shortened by 3 bases and J by 4 bases, with 7 bases between the two germline ends. CDR3 sequence reads: CASSYVRYEQYV. DNA for the CDR3: TGTGCCAGCAGTTATGTTCGGTACGAGCAGTACGTC.

This chain links TRBV6-6 with TRBJ1-5; the D is unclear. Trimming stripped 5 bases from V and 5 bases from J, with 16 bases between. CDR1 MNHNY and CDR2 SVGAGI come from the germline V gene (reference sequence). The length of the CDR3 is 15 residues. The CDR3 bases are TGTGCCAGCAGTCGACGGAAATTTGAGGATCAGCCCCAGCATTTT. Residues: CASSRRKFEDQPQHF.

This clonotype occurred many times. The chain joins TRBV7-8 to TRBJ2-2; 9 bases line up with TRBD1. V shed 5 bases and J 5 bases; nucleotides not matched to a gene: 6. Germline assignment: CDR1 SGHVS and CDR2 FQNEAQ. The CDR3 is made up of 15 amino acids. CDR3 in DNA: TGTGCCAGCAGCACCCGGACAGGGGAAACCGGGGAGCTGTTTTTT. Residues: CASSTRTGETGELFF. The entire variable domain, with the rest obtained from reference TRBV7-8 and TRBJ2-2, is as follows: GAGVSQSPRYKVAKRGQDVALRCDPISGHVSLFWYQQALGQGPEFLTYFQNEAQLDKSGLPSDRFFAERPEGSVSTLKIQRTQQEDSAVYLCASSTRTGETGELFFGEGSRLTVL.

This sequence joins TRBV5-1 and TRBJ2-1; 9 bases align to TRBD1. The CDR3 is made up of 15 amino acids. Germline CDR1 SGHRS, CDR2 YFSETQ. V lost 4 bases and J lost 6; bases outside the gene matches: 8. As DNA, the CDR3 is TGCGCCAGCAGCCTGACAGGGGGAGGAGGCAATGAGCAGTTCTTC. Protein sequence: CASSLTGGGGNEQFF.

This clonotype occurred a few times. V is TRBV12-3 or TRBV12-4 and J is TRBJ2-3; 9 bases are shared with TRBD1. Losses at the gene ends were 5 bases for V and 5 bases for J; bases not matched to a gene: 8. This CDR3 contains 15 residues. The CDR3 region has the DNA TGTGCCAGCAGTCTACAGGGGGCTGAGGGAGATACGCAGTATTTT. Residues: CASSLQGAEGDTQYF.

This clonotype came up a few times. The rearrangement links TRBV4-3 to TRBJ1-2, with 7 positions matching TRBD1. J gave up 5 bases and V 3 bases, and 9 bases lay outside the gene matches. This CDR3 has 15 residues. Germline CDR1 LGHNA, CDR2 YSLEER. The DNA for the CDR3 is TGCGCCAGCAGCCAGGGGAGACAGGGCACTTATGGCTACACCTTC. This translates into CASSQGRQGTYGYTF.

This clonotype was counted only a few times. V gene TRBV11-2 combines with J gene TRBJ1-4; D remains ambiguous. Trimming removed 5 bases at V and 4 bases at J, with 14 bases between. Germline CDR1 and CDR2: SGHAT and FQNNGV. The CDR3 totals 15 residues. The CDR3 sequence: CASSDQTVYNEKLFF. For the CDR3, the DNA is TGTGCCAGCAGCGACCAGACGGTTTATAATGAAAAACTGTTTTTT.

This clonotype was recorded a few times. The chain has TRBV28 and TRBJ2-2; 9 bases are shared with TRBD1. Unmatched junction bases numbered 7, after V lost 5 bases and J lost 0 bases. The germline V gene encodes CDR1 MDHEN and CDR2 SYDVKM. CDR3 length: 17 amino acids. For the CDR3, the DNA is TGTGCCAGCAGTCTCGGGACAGGGAACGCGAACACCGGGGAGCTGTTTTTT. This translates into CASSLGTGNANTGELFF.

The chain employs TRBV10-2 and TRBJ2-7, with unresolved D. The CDR3 sequence is 11 residues long. V was cut by 8 bases and J by 3 bases, with 8 bases left in between. Germline CDR1 WSHSY, CDR2 SAAADI. CDR3 loop: CASRAHYEQYF. In DNA, the CDR3 is TGCGCCAGCCGGGCACACTACGAGCAGTACTTC.

The chain carries TRBV6-2 or TRBV6-3 and TRBJ2-3; 7 nucleotides match TRBD2. This CDR3 is 15 amino acids long. V shed 8 bases, J shed 0 bases, and the junction held 8 bases outside the gene matches. The V gene's germline CDR1 is MNHEY and CDR2 SVGEGT. This CDR3 reads CASRPGGPSTDTQYF. The CDR3 DNA sequence: TGTGCCAGCCGTCCGGGGGGTCCCAGCACAGATACGCAGTATTTT.

This clonotype was counted only a few times. J is TRBJ2-7 and V is TRBV28; TRBD2 is a possible D gene (7 bases). Looked up from germline, CDR1 is MDHEN and CDR2 is SYDVKM. This CDR3 is built from 13 residues. V was cut by 6 bases and J by 2 bases, with 11 bases left in between. As DNA, the CDR3 is TGTGCCAGCAGCCGGGGGGCAGCCTACGAGCAGTACGTC. This translates into CASSRGAAYEQYV.

The chain joins TRBV28 to TRBJ1-5, with D hard to call. This CDR3 has 12 amino acids. Trimming took 7 bases from V and 9 from J, leaving 13 bases between them. The germline gives CDR1 MDHEN, CDR2 SYDVKM. The CDR3 loop is CASNRSGRPQHF. The CDR3 DNA reads as TGTGCCAGCAATCGGAGTGGACGGCCCCAGCATTTT.

As DNA, the CDR3 is TGCGCCAGCAGCCCCGGGACAGGCAACTACGAGCAGTACTTC. Translated: CASSPGTGNYEQYF. The gene calls are TRBV5-1 and TRBJ2-7; 8 positions agree with TRBD1. In germline, CDR1 is SGHRS, CDR2 YFSETQ. The CDR3 is made up of 14 amino acids. V shed 4 bases and J 3 bases; nucleotides not matched to a gene: 6.

This clonotype came up a few times. This chain joins TRBV9 and TRBJ1-3; no firm D call. Germline values: CDR1 SGDLS, CDR2 YYNGEE. Trimming left V 3 bases short and J 8 bases short, with 12 bases between. This CDR3 is 13 amino acids long. Written as DNA, the CDR3 is TGTGCCAGCAGCGGAGGGATTGGGGACACCATATATTTT. Translated, it gives CASSGGIGDTIYF.